The source of this T cell receptor beta chain is a study of shared clonotypes between healthy human individuals. The wider study: CD4 naive and memory got three plates each, CD8 naive two, CD8 memory one.

Germline V gives CDR1 KGHSH, CDR2 LQKENI. The CDR3 is 13 residues long. CD45RA+ naive and CD45RA-negative memory subsets were separated from CD4+ cells. Notes on the study in general: It was the non-shared clonotypes that had lower generation probabilities than clonotypes shared by all four donors.

On this clone: Its target is not known. One end of the junction varies from germline; a read error may be responsible. Other DNA sequences from this sample encode an identical CDR3 as well.

Authors' methods: Filtering differed because ImmunoSEQ produced junction-only sequences that carried no quality scores. The data were produced by immunoSEQ multiplex PCR, yet TCRdb's version contains in-frame clones alone and is incomplete. That table supplies the V and J calls and clone size; D and trimming were determined from the DNA. The sample contains around 1.5 million clones, 98% of which appear only once. The specimen sequenced was naive CD4+ T cells sorted from blood. The subset was: CD45RA+ positively selected. This receptor was identified in a man in his thirties or forties in good health. The chain is built from TRBV18 and TRBJ2-3, with a weak D call TRBD2 (6 bases). The CDR3 coding sequence is TGTGCCAGCTCCCCACCTGGAGGGGATACGCAGTATTTT. Residues: CASSPPGGDTQYF.